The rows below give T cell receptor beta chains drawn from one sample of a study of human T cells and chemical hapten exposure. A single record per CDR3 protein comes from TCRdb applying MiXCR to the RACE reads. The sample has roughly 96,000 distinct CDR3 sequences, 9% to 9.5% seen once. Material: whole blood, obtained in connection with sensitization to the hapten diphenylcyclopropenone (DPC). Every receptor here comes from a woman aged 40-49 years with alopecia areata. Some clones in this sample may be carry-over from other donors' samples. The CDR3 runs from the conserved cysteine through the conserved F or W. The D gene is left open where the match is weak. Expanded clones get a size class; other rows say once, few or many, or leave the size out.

cdr3_nt: TGTGCCACCAGTCCCGGGTTGGGGAATGAGCAGTTCTTC
cdr3_aa: CATSPGLGNEQFF
clone_size: -
d_call: -
v_call: TRBV24-1
j_call: TRBJ2-1

cdr3_nt: TGTGCCAGCAGGGAAGGGGGCACTGAAGCTTTCTTT
cdr3_aa: CASREGGTEAFF
clone_size: few
d_call: -
v_call: TRBV6-1
j_call: TRBJ1-1

cdr3_nt: TGTGCCAGCAGCTTAAGGACTCACGGGGCCCCGATTGGGGCCAACGTCCTGACCTTC
cdr3_aa: CASSLRTHGAPIGANVLTF
clone_size: few
d_call: -
v_call: TRBV7-9
j_call: TRBJ2-6

cdr3_nt: TGTGCCAGCAGGGTGCGGGACGGCTATGGCTACACCTTC
cdr3_aa: CASRVRDGYGYTF
clone_size: few
d_call: -
v_call: TRBV12-3/TRBV12-4
j_call: TRBJ1-2

cdr3_nt: TGCAGCGTTCGGCGGGCAGGCACAGATACGCAGTATTTT
cdr3_aa: CSVRRAGTDTQYF
clone_size: many
d_call: -
v_call: TRBV29-1
j_call: TRBJ2-3

cdr3_nt: TGTGCCAGCAGAACCGCGGGAGTGGGGCAGTACTTC
cdr3_aa: CASRTAGVGQYF
clone_size: -
d_call: TRBD2
v_call: TRBV12-3/TRBV12-4
j_call: TRBJ2-7

cdr3_nt: TGTGCCCGAGCTAGCGGAGATATCACAGATACGCAGTATTTT
cdr3_aa: CARASGDITDTQYF
clone_size: many
d_call: TRBD2
v_call: TRBV30
j_call: TRBJ2-3

cdr3_nt: TGTGCCAGCAGCCCCGACAGGGACGGGACCCAGTACTTC
cdr3_aa: CASSPDRDGTQYF
clone_size: few
d_call: TRBD1
v_call: TRBV7-3
j_call: TRBJ2-5

cdr3_nt: TGCAGCGTTGAACCTCGAGCGGGCGGGAGGGCCAATGAGCAGTTCTTC
cdr3_aa: CSVEPRAGGRANEQFF
clone_size: -
d_call: TRBD2
v_call: TRBV29-1
j_call: TRBJ2-1

cdr3_nt: TGCGCCAGCAGCCGAACAGGGGTAACTGAAGCTTTCTTT
cdr3_aa: CASSRTGVTEAFF
clone_size: many
d_call: TRBD1
v_call: TRBV5-1
j_call: TRBJ1-1

cdr3_nt: TGCGCCAGCACCCCGACGCAGATGAACTATGGCTACACCTTC
cdr3_aa: CASTPTQMNYGYTF
clone_size: few
d_call: -
v_call: TRBV4-1
j_call: TRBJ1-2

cdr3_nt: TGTGCCAGCAGCTCACCAGGACAGGGGGCTCTTAATTCACCCCTCCACTTT
cdr3_aa: CASSSPGQGALNSPLHF
clone_size: many
d_call: TRBD1
v_call: TRBV7-8
j_call: TRBJ1-6

cdr3_nt: TGCAGTTCTACTAGCGGGACCTACAATGAGCAGTTCTTC
cdr3_aa: CSSTSGTYNEQFF
clone_size: -
d_call: TRBD2
v_call: TRBV29-1
j_call: TRBJ2-1

cdr3_nt: TGTGCCAGCAGTTTAATATTCGGCCGACTCTACAATGAGCAGTTCTTC
cdr3_aa: CASSLIFGRLYNEQFF
clone_size: many
d_call: -
v_call: TRBV12-3/TRBV12-4
j_call: TRBJ2-1

cdr3_nt: TGTGCCAGCAGCCGCGGGGGTCGGGGTCAGCCCCAGCATTTT
cdr3_aa: CASSRGGRGQPQHF
clone_size: few
d_call: -
v_call: TRBV7-9
j_call: TRBJ1-5

cdr3_nt: TGTGCCAGCAGCGGTACAGGGTTCAATCAGCCCCAGCATTTT
cdr3_aa: CASSGTGFNQPQHF
clone_size: many
d_call: -
v_call: TRBV12-3/TRBV12-4
j_call: TRBJ1-5

cdr3_nt: TGTGCCAGCAGTTACTCTGGAGCCGCTAGCGGGTACAATGAGCAGTTCTTC
cdr3_aa: CASSYSGAASGYNEQFF
clone_size: few
d_call: TRBD2
v_call: TRBV6-2/TRBV6-3
j_call: TRBJ2-1

cdr3_nt: TGTGCCAGCAATTCAGGGCGTCCCAAAAACATTCAGTACTTC
cdr3_aa: CASNSGRPKNIQYF
clone_size: many
d_call: -
v_call: TRBV27
j_call: TRBJ2-4

cdr3_nt: TGTGCCATCAGTGAGTCTGGGTTGAGCACTGAAGCTTTCTTT
cdr3_aa: CAISESGLSTEAFF
clone_size: -
d_call: -
v_call: TRBV10-3
j_call: TRBJ1-1

cdr3_nt: TGCTGCCCGGGACAGGGGAACAATGAGCAGTTCTTC
cdr3_aa: CCPGQGNNEQFF
clone_size: many
d_call: TRBD1
v_call: TRBV20-1
j_call: TRBJ2-1

cdr3_nt: TGCAGTGCTCACGGGCCGGCAACTAATGAAAAACTGTTTTTT
cdr3_aa: CSAHGPATNEKLFF
clone_size: many
d_call: -
v_call: TRBV20-1
j_call: TRBJ1-4

cdr3_nt: TGTGCCAGCAGCTTAGGGACTAGCCTGGGGACCCAGTACTTC
cdr3_aa: CASSLGTSLGTQYF
clone_size: many
d_call: TRBD2
v_call: TRBV7-6
j_call: TRBJ2-5

cdr3_nt: TGTGCCAGCAGGGACCGAAACAATGAGCAGTTCTTC
cdr3_aa: CASRDRNNEQFF
clone_size: -
d_call: -
v_call: TRBV6-2/TRBV6-3
j_call: TRBJ2-1

cdr3_nt: TGTGCCAGCTCACCCCGGGGGCGAGGAGGCTACACCTTC
cdr3_aa: CASSPRGRGGYTF
clone_size: few
d_call: -
v_call: TRBV18
j_call: TRBJ1-2

cdr3_nt: TGTGCCAGCAGCCTCCCGGGGGCCAACGAGCAGTACTTC
cdr3_aa: CASSLPGANEQYF
clone_size: -
d_call: -
v_call: TRBV28
j_call: TRBJ2-7

cdr3_nt: TGCAGCGCCCAGGAGACTAGCACAGATACGCAGTATTTT
cdr3_aa: CSAQETSTDTQYF
clone_size: many
d_call: -
v_call: TRBV29-1
j_call: TRBJ2-3

cdr3_nt: TGTGCCAGCAGCTTAGATGCCCTGGGACTAGCGGGGCTGACCGGGGAGCTGTTTTTT
cdr3_aa: CASSLDALGLAGLTGELFF
clone_size: many
d_call: TRBD2
v_call: TRBV11-2
j_call: TRBJ2-2